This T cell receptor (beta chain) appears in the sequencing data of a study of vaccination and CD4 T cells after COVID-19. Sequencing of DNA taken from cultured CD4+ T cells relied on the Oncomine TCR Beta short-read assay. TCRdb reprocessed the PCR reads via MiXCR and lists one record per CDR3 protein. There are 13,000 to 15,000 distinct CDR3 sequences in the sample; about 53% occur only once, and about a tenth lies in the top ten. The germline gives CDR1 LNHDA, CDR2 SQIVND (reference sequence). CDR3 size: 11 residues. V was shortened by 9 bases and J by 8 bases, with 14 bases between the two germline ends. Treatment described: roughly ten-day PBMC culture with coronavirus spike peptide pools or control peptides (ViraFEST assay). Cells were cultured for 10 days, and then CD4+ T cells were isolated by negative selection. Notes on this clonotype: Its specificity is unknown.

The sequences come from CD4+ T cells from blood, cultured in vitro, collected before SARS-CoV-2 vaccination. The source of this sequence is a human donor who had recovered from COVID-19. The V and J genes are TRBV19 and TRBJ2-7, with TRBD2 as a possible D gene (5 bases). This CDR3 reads CASADSYQQYF. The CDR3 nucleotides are TGTGCCAGCGCGGACTCTTACCAGCAGTACTTC.